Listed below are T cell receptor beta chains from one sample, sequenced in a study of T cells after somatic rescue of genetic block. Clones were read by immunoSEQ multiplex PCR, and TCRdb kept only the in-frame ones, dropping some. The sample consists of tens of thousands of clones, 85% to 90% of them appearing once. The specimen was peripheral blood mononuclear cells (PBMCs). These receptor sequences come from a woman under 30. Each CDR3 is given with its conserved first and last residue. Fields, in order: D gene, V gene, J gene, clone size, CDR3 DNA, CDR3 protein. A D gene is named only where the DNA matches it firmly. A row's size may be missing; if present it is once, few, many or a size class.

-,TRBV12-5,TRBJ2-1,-,TGTGCTAGTGGTCCTCGGACCCATGAGCAGTTCTTC,CASGPRTHEQFF
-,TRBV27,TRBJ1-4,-,TGTGCCAGCACCCGACGTGCCGGAGGGACATTCAAGGAGGATGAAAAACTGTTTTTT,CASTRRAGGTFKEDEKLFF
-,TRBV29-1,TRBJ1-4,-,TGCAGCGTTGAGGAACGGACAACTAATGAAAAACTGTTTTTT,CSVEERTTNEKLFF
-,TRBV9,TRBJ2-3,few,TGTGCCAGCAGCGTAGGGGCGCTAGGGACAGATACGCAGTATTTT,CASSVGALGTDTQYF
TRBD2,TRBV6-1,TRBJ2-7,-,TGTGCCAGCAGTGAGGGGTGGGGCAGCGGGGGGACCTACGAGCAGTACTTC,CASSEGWGSGGTYEQYF
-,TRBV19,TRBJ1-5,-,TGTGCCAGTACCACCCCCCAAGGGACGCGCAAAACATCCAATCAGCCCCAGCATTTT,CASTTPQGTRKTSNQPQHF
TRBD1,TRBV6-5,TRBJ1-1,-,TGTGCCAGCAGTTCCCTAGGGGGCGCCTTAAACACTGAAGCTTTCTTT,CASSSLGGALNTEAFF
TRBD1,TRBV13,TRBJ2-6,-,TGTGCCAGCAGCTCCTGGACAGGGCACTCTGGGGCCAACGTCCTGACTTTC,CASSSWTGHSGANVLTF
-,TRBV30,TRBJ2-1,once,TGTGCCCTTAGGAGCAGAGCTTACAATGAGCAGTTCTTC,CALRSRAYNEQFF
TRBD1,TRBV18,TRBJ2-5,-,TGTGCCAGCTCTCGGGGACAGGAACAAGAGACCCAGTACTTC,CASSRGQEQETQYF